The present T cell receptor (beta chain) was sequenced within a study of technical replicates of blood from several donors (TCRdb year 2017). This clone was observed once. Its antigen specificity is not known. The input lacks base qualities; no much larger clone sits a single base away. Library creation used the immunoSEQ multiplex PCR assay. Sourced from immuneACCESS, this table was stored by TCRdb with only in-frame sequences that have V and J called. A share of the clones is absent; for the studies checked, an unresolved V gene accounts for under half, and the remainder has no known explanation. A total of tens of thousands of clones appear in this sample, 85% to 95% of them only once. Clones ranked in the top ten supply roughly 0.34% of the sample. Trimming takes 6 bases from V and 1 base from J, and the germline ends sit 9 bases apart. The germline V gene specifies SGHTA as CDR1 and FQGTGA as CDR2. The CDR3 has 13 amino acids, counting the end cysteine and phenylalanine. Only the CDR3 DNA is retained, 39 bases long and in frame from the first base.

Sequencing used T cells isolated from PBMCs. The source of this sequence is a human donor in good health. The sequence joins TRBV7-3 to TRBJ1-1, with the D gene not clear enough to name. The CDR3 protein: CASSDGRNTEAFF. The DNA sequence is given as TGTGCCAGCAGTGATGGCAGGAACACTGAAGCTTTCTTT.